This T cell receptor (beta chain) was sequenced in a study of CD8 T cells in ankylosing spondylitis. Study-wide findings and caveats: Reactive arthritis synovial fluid and blood previously showed some of these motif variants. Several highly homologous variants made up a TCR beta motif, and this motif appeared characteristic of ankylosing spondylitis blood.

Per the germline V gene, CDR1 is SEHNR and CDR2 is FQNEAQ (reference sequence). The CDR3 is 15 residues long. With V trimmed by 4 bases and J by 6 bases, 6 bases remained unmatched. This clonotype was detected a few times. Its antigen remains unidentified. It was by quantitative 5'-RACE with molecular barcodes that TCR beta libraries were made. MiXCR, run by TCRdb on the 5' RACE reads, gives a single entry per CDR3 protein. The data show about 400,000 distinct CDR3 sequences, around 22% seen once. Input material: blood, either unsorted or a sorted T cell fraction (not recorded which). V gene TRBV7-9 combines with J gene TRBJ2-2; 9 bases align to TRBD2. This TCR was sampled from a male donor with ankylosing spondylitis. DNA of the CDR3: TGTGCCAGCAGCTCGAATCAGCGGGAGGCCGGGGAGCTGTTTTTT. This codes for CASSSNQREAGELFF.